This is a list of T cell receptor beta chains from one sample in a study of blood T cell repertoires in COVID-19. Produced via immunoSEQ multiplex PCR; TCRdb's table is partial and in-frame only. The table has a few hundred thousand clones, just over 85% seen once. Material for sequencing was PBMCs or T cells enriched from blood (not recorded which). All receptors derive from a woman aged 18-29 years who had recovered from COVID-19. The CDR3 runs from the conserved cysteine through the conserved F or W. D genes are given only for firm matches. Part of the rows lack a size; the others show once, few, many or a class for expanded clones.

d_call clone_size j_call v_call cdr3_aa cdr3_nt
NA NA TRBJ1-1 TRBV4-1 CASSQPIISTEAFF TGCGCCAGCAGCCAACCTATCATTAGCACTGAAGCTTTCTTT
TRBD1 NA TRBJ2-1 TRBV4-1 CASSQEEQGVGNEQFF TGCGCCAGCAGCCAAGAGGAACAGGGGGTGGGGAATGAGCAGTTCTTC
TRBD1 once TRBJ1-2 TRBV9 CASSPEDRANYGYTF TGTGCCAGCAGCCCCGAAGACAGGGCGAACTATGGCTACACCTTC
NA NA TRBJ1-1 TRBV5-4 CASSLHFQASEAFF TGTGCCAGCAGCTTGCATTTCCAGGCCTCTGAAGCTTTCTTT
NA NA TRBJ1-3 TRBV5-5 CASSFQQGFVNTIYF TGTGCCAGCAGCTTCCAACAGGGTTTTGTAAACACCATATATTTT
TRBD1 NA TRBJ1-2 TRBV10-3 CAISEYTGAGYTF TGTGCCATCAGCGAATATACAGGGGCCGGCTACACCTTC
NA NA TRBJ2-2 TRBV29-1 CSVGTTTNTGELFF TGCAGCGTTGGGACAACCACGAACACCGGGGAGCTGTTTTTT
TRBD2 once TRBJ2-2 TRBV28 CATQREGYDGELFF TGTGCTACACAGCGGGAGGGCTATGACGGGGAGCTGTTTTTT
TRBD1 NA TRBJ2-3 TRBV2 CAIRPQKGAQGDTQYF TGTGCCATCCGCCCTCAGAAGGGGGCGCAGGGAGATACGCAGTATTTT
NA NA TRBJ2-6 TRBV3-1/TRBV3-2 CASSQGEGVGANVLTF TGTGCCAGCAGCCAAGGGGAGGGGGTCGGGGCCAACGTCCTGACTTTC
NA NA TRBJ1-6 TRBV6-6 CASSYSMAVYNSPLHF TGTGCCAGCAGTTACTCGATGGCGGTCTATAATTCACCCCTCCACTTT
TRBD1 many TRBJ1-5 TRBV29-1 CSVAGQGGNQPQHF TGCAGCGTTGCGGGACAGGGTGGCAATCAGCCCCAGCATTTT
TRBD1 NA TRBJ2-5 TRBV5-1 CASSLQGTGEETQYF TGCGCCAGCAGCTTGCAGGGGACAGGAGAAGAGACCCAGTACTTC
NA NA TRBJ1-4 TRBV10-3 CAISDGLSNEKLFF TGTGCCATCAGTGACGGTCTGTCTAATGAAAAACTGTTTTTT
TRBD2 NA TRBJ2-1 TRBV7-8 CASSLGIAGGSVYNEQFF TGTGCCAGCAGCTTAGGTATAGCGGGAGGGTCGGTATACAATGAGCAGTTCTTC
TRBD1 NA TRBJ1-3 TRBV19 CASRTGGASGNTIYF TGTGCCAGTAGGACAGGGGGCGCATCGGGAAACACCATATATTTT
NA NA TRBJ1-2 TRBV12-3/TRBV12-4 CASRWGVYGYTF TGTGCCAGCAGGTGGGGAGTCTATGGCTACACCTTC
TRBD1 NA TRBJ1-2 TRBV4-1 CASSQEIPLAGGGNGYTF TGCGCCAGCAGCCAAGAAATCCCCTTAGCAGGGGGCGGTAATGGCTACACCTTC
TRBD2 NA TRBJ2-5 TRBV9 CASSLRAGAGFETQYF TGTGCCAGCAGCCTTAGAGCGGGAGCAGGCTTTGAGACCCAGTACTTC
NA once TRBJ2-1 TRBV6-1 CASSGTGRSSYNEQFF TGTGCCAGCAGTGGCACGGGGAGGAGCTCCTACAATGAGCAGTTCTTC
NA few TRBJ1-2 TRBV7-2 CITGTGYTF TGTATCACAGGGACCGGCTACACCTTC
NA NA TRBJ2-6 TRBV6-2/TRBV6-3 CASSGHYQGTGANVLTF TGTGCCAGCAGTGGACATTATCAGGGGACTGGGGCCAACGTCCTGACTTTC
TRBD1 NA TRBJ1-2 TRBV5-6 CASSSLDRGVDGYTF TGTGCCAGCAGCTCACTGGACAGGGGAGTGGATGGCTACACCTTC
TRBD1 few TRBJ1-5 TRBV28 CASSLPGGDYQPQHF TGTGCCAGCAGTTTACCAGGGGGCGACTATCAGCCCCAGCATTTT
TRBD1 NA TRBJ2-3 TRBV5-1 CASSLTLTGSGTDTQYF TGCGCCAGCAGCTTGACCCTGACAGGGTCGGGCACAGATACGCAGTATTTT
TRBD1 NA TRBJ1-3 TRBV6-5 CASSYRGQGSGNTIYF TGTGCCAGCAGTTACCGGGGACAGGGCTCTGGAAACACCATATATTTT
NA NA TRBJ1-5 TRBV19 CASSNRPGREDNQPQHF TGTGCCAGTAGTAATCGCCCAGGGAGGGAGGACAATCAGCCCCAGCATTTT
TRBD2 NA TRBJ2-5 TRBV5-1 CASSPNPIAGGETQYF TGCGCCAGCAGCCCCAATCCCATAGCGGGAGGAGAGACCCAGTACTTC
NA NA TRBJ1-4 TRBV5-1 CASRPGPTTGEKLFF TGCGCCAGCAGACCCGGACCGACGACAGGTGAAAAACTGTTTTTT
NA NA TRBJ1-1 TRBV12-3/TRBV12-4 CASSLTVNTEAFF TGTGCCAGCAGCCTAACAGTGAACACTGAAGCTTTCTTT
TRBD1 NA TRBJ2-5 TRBV5-1 CASSGDRVETQYF TGCGCCAGCAGCGGGGACAGGGTGGAGACCCAGTACTTC
TRBD1 NA TRBJ2-5 TRBV28 CASSLRGPETQYF TGTGCCAGCAGTCTCAGGGGGCCGGAGACCCAGTACTTC
TRBD1 once TRBJ1-1 TRBV4-1 CASSPDWTGLEAFF TGCGCCAGCAGCCCAGATTGGACAGGGCTGGAAGCTTTCTTT
TRBD1 NA TRBJ2-2 TRBV2 CASSGTGNTGELFF TGTGCCAGCTCTGGGACAGGGAACACCGGGGAGCTGTTTTTT
NA NA TRBJ1-1 TRBV7-8 CASSPKRQPWDTEAFF TGTGCCAGCAGCCCGAAGAGACAGCCCTGGGACACTGAAGCTTTCTTT
TRBD2 NA TRBJ2-2 TRBV2 CASSAQSGGYTGELFF TGTGCCAGCAGTGCTCAAAGCGGGGGGTACACCGGGGAGCTGTTTTTT
TRBD1 NA TRBJ2-2 TRBV28 CASSFDRGSGELFF TGTGCCAGCAGTTTCGACAGGGGCAGCGGGGAGCTGTTTTTT
NA NA TRBJ2-7 TRBV10-2 CASSESQSILTEQYF TGCGCCAGCAGTGAGTCGCAAAGCATCCTTACCGAGCAGTACTTC
NA once TRBJ1-1 TRBV5-5 CASSFQGLVDTEAFF TGTGCCAGCAGCTTCCAGGGATTGGTGGACACTGAAGCTTTCTTT
NA NA TRBJ2-5 TRBV20-1 CSARDLETQYF TGCAGTGCTAGAGATCTGGAGACCCAGTACTTC
TRBD1 NA TRBJ2-2 TRBV29-1 CSVPGQGNTGELFF TGCAGCGTCCCGGGACAGGGTAACACCGGGGAGCTGTTTTTT
NA NA TRBJ2-7 TRBV27 CASSLRDWDYEQYF TGTGCCAGCAGTCTCCGGGACTGGGACTACGAGCAGTACTTC
NA few TRBJ2-1 TRBV7-9 CASSTRQVQHYNEQFF TGTGCCAGCAGCACCCGACAGGTACAACACTACAATGAGCAGTTCTTC